Here is one T cell receptor (beta chain) with its context. The antigen is undetermined. The data stem from a study of CD8+ T cells in alopecia areata. Study conclusions and caveats: Mice showed TCR sharing more clearly than patients did, possibly owing to HLA.

The CDR3 consists of 13 residues. Per the germline V gene, CDR1 is LNHDA and CDR2 is SQIVND (reference sequence). Losses at the gene ends were 8 bases for V and 3 bases for J; bases not matched to a gene: 5. It was cDNA, reverse transcribed from extracted RNA, that served as the sequencing template. The assay was immunoSEQ multiplex PCR, and TCRdb's table has in-frame clones only and misses some. The repertoire holds roughly 150,000 clones, with about 54% as singletons. This clonotype was sampled from a human donor in good health. The J gene is TRBJ2-5, the V gene TRBV19; 8 bases are shared with TRBD1. The sequencing input was CD4+ T cells sorted from blood. The CDR3: CASGLTGEETQYF. CDR3 sequence (DNA): TGTGCCAGTGGCCTGACAGGGGAAGAGACCCAGTACTTC. Supplemented by reference TRBV19 and TRBJ2-5, the full variable domain reads DGGITQSPKYLFRKEGQNVTLSCEQNLNHDAMYWYRQDPGQGLRLIYYSQIVNDFQKGDIAEGYSVSREKKESFPLTVTSAQKNPTAFYLCASGLTGEETQYFGPGTRLLVL.